This entry lists 13 T cell receptor beta chains sequenced from one sample in a study of cytomegalovirus exposure and HLA in healthy donors. Use of 60 Vbeta and 13 Jbeta primers characterized the PCR. Here immunoSEQ multiplex PCR was the method, and the copy in TCRdb shows in-frame clones only, minus some. The sample contains fewer than 250,000 clones, 75% to 85% of which appear only once. Sequenced: PBMCs. These receptors all come from a girl aged 10-17 years in good health and CMV-seronegative.

The chain employs TRBV7-9 and TRBJ2-1; tentatively, D is TRBD2 (6 bases). Germline V lookup: CDR1 SEHNR, CDR2 FQNEAQ (reference sequence). Trimming took off 2 bases at V and 8 bases at J, with 13 bases between the two ends. CDR3 length: 14 amino acids. The CDR3 region is CASSLSSAGDEQFF. DNA of the CDR3: TGTGCCAGCAGCTTATCTAGCGCTGGCGATGAGCAGTTCTTC. Full variable domain (remainder filled in from reference TRBV7-9 and TRBJ2-1): DTGVSQNPRHKITKRGQNVTFRCDPISEHNRLYWYRQTLGQGPEFLTYFQNEAQLEKSRLLSDRFSAERPKGSFSTLEIQRTEQGDSAMYLCASSLSSAGDEQFFGPGTRLTVL.

This clone was observed a few times. The rearrangement joins TRBV7-2 to TRBJ1-2, with D possibly matching TRBD1 (6 bases). This CDR3 is 13 amino acids long. Trimming took off 3 bases at V and 8 bases at J, with 13 bases between the two ends. From germline, CDR1 is SGHTA and CDR2 FQGNSA. CDR3: CASSFRSGDGYTF. CDR3 coding DNA: TGTGCCAGCAGCTTTCGATCAGGGGACGGCTACACCTTC.

The CDR3 sequence is CASSLIGSYSNQPQHF. The CDR3 nucleotides are TGTGCCAGCAGTTTAATCGGGTCCTATAGCAATCAGCCCCAGCATTTT. The J gene is TRBJ1-5, the V gene TRBV27, with D unresolved. The germline V gene has CDR1 MNHEY and CDR2 SMNVEV (reference sequence). The length of the CDR3 is 16 residues. Trimming cost V 2 bases and J 0 bases, with 11 bases left between them.

The CDR3 spells CASSQAGQKSGYTF. In DNA form, the CDR3 reads TGCGCCAGCAGCCAAGCGGGACAGAAGAGTGGCTACACCTTC. The V gene is TRBV4-1, the J gene TRBJ1-2, with 7 bases that match TRBD1. The J segment lost 7 bases and the V segment lost 1 base, leaving 6 bases of the junction unmatched. The CDR3 spans 14 residues. CDR1 is MGHRA, CDR2 YSYEKL, per germline.

This clone has a handful of counts. The DNA for the CDR3 is TGTGCCAGCAGTTACGGGGGGACGCAAAACACTGAAGCTTTCTTT. This encodes CASSYGGTQNTEAFF. J is TRBJ1-1 and V is TRBV6-5; D might be TRBD1 (5 bases). The V and J ends lost 2 bases and 2 bases respectively, with 12 bases between them. The CDR3 has 15 amino acids. Looked up from germline, CDR1 is MNHEY and CDR2 is SVGAGI.

The chain couples TRBV7-9 to TRBJ1-5, with D perhaps TRBD1 (5 bases). The CDR3 covers 17 residues. The V and J ends lost 3 bases and 4 bases respectively, with 19 bases between them. Germline V CDR1 and CDR2: SEHNR, FQNEAQ (reference sequence). The CDR3 nucleotides are TGTGCCAGCAGCTTTTCGGTGGGTCAGGGTTTGAATCAGCCCCAGCATTTT. Amino acids: CASSFSVGQGLNQPQHF.

Only one count was recorded for this clone. The chain employs TRBV7-8 and TRBJ2-5; TRBD2 is a possible D gene (6 bases). Germline lookup yields CDR1 SGHVS and CDR2 FQNEAQ. Trimming left V 6 bases short and J 12 bases short, with 17 bases between. The CDR3 extends over 12 amino acids. The CDR3 sequence is CASRRGGEKEYF. CDR3 nucleotides: TGTGCCAGCAGAAGAGGCGGGGAGAAGGAGTACTTC.

The chain uses TRBV19 and TRBJ1-4, with D perhaps matching TRBD1 (6 bases). This CDR3 contains 15 residues. Germline V gives CDR1 LNHDA, CDR2 SQIVND (reference sequence). V was cut by 4 bases and J by 7 bases, with 16 bases left in between. The CDR3 here is CASSTLQGFGEKLFF. CDR3 coding DNA: TGTGCCAGTAGTACACTACAGGGTTTCGGTGAAAAACTGTTTTTT. The full variable domain, in which reference TRBV19 and TRBJ1-4 provide the parts outside the CDR3, is DGGITQSPKYLFRKEGQNVTLSCEQNLNHDAMYWYRQDPGQGLRLIYYSQIVNDFQKGDIAEGYSVSREKKESFPLTVTSAQKNPTAFYLCASSTLQGFGEKLFFGSGTQLSVL.

The rearrangement links TRBV7-2 to TRBJ1-6; TRBD1 agrees at 7 bases. The V segment lost 1 base and the J segment 1 base; nucleotides outside the gene matches: 4. Germline loops: CDR1 SGHTA, CDR2 FQGNSA. This CDR3 has 17 amino acids. CDR3 loop: CASSLEPGGSYNSPLHF. The CDR3 DNA follows: TGTGCCAGCAGCTTAGAACCAGGGGGATCCTATAATTCACCCCTCCACTTT.

The count of this clone is one. The chain combines TRBV6-1 with TRBJ1-5; 10 bases are shared with TRBD1. V shed 2 bases, J shed 6 bases, and the junction held 10 bases outside the gene matches. Germline V gives CDR1 MNHNS, CDR2 SASEGT. The CDR3 length is 17 residues. In nucleotides, the CDR3 is TGTGCCAGCAGTGAACCTAGGGACAGGGGAGCGGTTCAGCCCCAGCATTTT. Residues: CASSEPRDRGAVQPQHF.

The rearrangement uses TRBV12-5 and TRBJ1-2; D ambiguous. V gave up 5 bases and J gave up 8 bases, with 12 bases separating them. CDR3 size: 12 residues. CDR1 is LGHNT, CDR2 FRNRAP, per germline. The CDR3 spells CASGQYVGGYTF. CDR3 nucleotide sequence: TGTGCTAGTGGTCAATATGTCGGGGGCTACACCTTC. Combining the CDR3 with reference TRBV12-5 and TRBJ1-2 gives the whole variable domain DARVTQTPRHKVTEMGQEVTMRCQPILGHNTVFWYRQTMMQGLELLAYFRNRAPLDDSGMPKDRFSAEMPDATLATLKIQPSEPRDSAVYFCASGQYVGGYTFGSGTRLTVV.

The chain uses TRBV4-3 and TRBJ1-1; no clear D. Trimming stripped 1 base from V and 7 bases from J, with 7 bases between. The germline CDR1 and CDR2 sequences are LGHNA and YSLEER. The CDR3 length is 12 residues. Here the CDR3 DNA reads TGCGCCAGCAGCCAAGCCTCTAATGAAGCTTTCTTT. Amino acid sequence: CASSQASNEAFF.

V and J are TRBV9 and TRBJ2-7; D gene unclear. In germline, CDR1 is SGDLS, CDR2 YYNGEE. V lost 0 bases and J lost 1, with 8 bases in between. This CDR3 contains 14 residues. The CDR3 DNA is TGTGCCAGCAGCGTAGGAGAGCCTTCCTACGAGCAGTACTTC. Encoded protein: CASSVGEPSYEQYF.